This T cell receptor beta chain was recorded in a study of tumor-infiltrating lymphocytes in localized non-small cell lung cancer. Measured with immunoSEQ multiplex PCR; TCRdb has only the in-frame clones, and not every one. The sample shows 4,000 to 6,000 clones, 66% of them seen only once. CDR3 size: 15 residues. Germline CDR1 and CDR2: SGHTA and FQGNSA. V lost 3 bases and J lost 5, with 14 bases in between. The chain employs TRBV7-2 and TRBJ1-5; the D gene is possibly TRBD1 (6 bases). The receptor's source is a human donor with non-small cell lung cancer. Sequencing was performed on lung tumor tissue. CDR3 protein: CASSLDGQLDQPQHF. CDR3 DNA: TGTGCCAGCAGCTTGGACGGACAGTTAGATCAGCCCCAGCATTTT.